The TCR beta chain under discussion was sequenced for a study of blood T cell repertoires in COVID-19. The V end lost 8 bases, the J end lost 5 bases, and 16 bases lay between the germline ends. The CDR3 length is 13 residues. CDR1 and CDR2 (germline): SNHLY, FYNNEI. This clone has just a few counts. As handled by the study authors: Amplified reference gene primers provided the basis for estimating nucleated cell counts. Produced via immunoSEQ multiplex PCR; TCRdb's table is partial and in-frame only. The D gene and trimming were derived from the DNA, and the V and J assignments and clone size from that table. The sample shows under 300,000 clones, 84% of them seen only once.

Input material: peripheral blood. The TCR originated in a man aged 50 to 60 with acute or convalescent COVID-19. The rearrangement links TRBV2 to TRBJ2-7, with a possible D match to TRBD1 (6 bases). The CDR3 DNA follows: TGTGCCAGCGAGAACACAGGGTTGCACGAGCAGTACTTC. It encodes CASENTGLHEQYF.